Included here is one TCR beta chain sequence, with context. Profiling relied on immunoSEQ multiplex PCR, and the TCRdb table lists in-frame clones only, not all of them. The sample lists roughly 92,000 clones; about 90% were seen once. The germline V gene encodes CDR1 KGHSH and CDR2 LQKENI. The CDR3 length is 16 residues. V lost 4 bases and J lost 2, with 16 bases in between. This entry belongs to a study of OX40 agonist ivuxolimab in advanced cancers. On the study more broadly: Dosing consisted of intravenous ivuxolimab at 0.01 to 10 mg/kg every 2 weeks.

This TCR was sampled from an adult with an advanced solid tumor such as melanoma, head and neck, liver or kidney cancer. The material sequenced was CD4+ or CD8+ T cells sorted from blood, taken in a trial of the OX40 agonist ivuxolimab. J is TRBJ2-3 and V is TRBV18; D is unclear. The CDR3 spells CASSQSSRADTDTQYF. CDR3 nucleotide sequence: TGTGCCAGCTCACAGAGTTCAAGGGCCGACACAGATACGCAGTATTTT.